This TCR beta chain was retrieved from a study of blood T cell repertoires in COVID-19. Only in-frame clones appear in the TCRdb table, and some are missing; sequencing was by immunoSEQ multiplex PCR. The repertoire holds fewer than 200,000 clones, with around 89% as singletons. Source material: peripheral blood. The sequence derives from a man between 18 and 35 years old who had recovered from COVID-19.

CDR3 region: CASSPLSWNTGELFF. CDR3 DNA sequence: TGTGCCAGCAGTCCCCTTAGTTGGAACACCGGGGAGCTGTTTTTT. This chain uses TRBV28 with TRBJ2-2; D unresolved. CDR3 length: 15 residues. The germline V gene encodes CDR1 MDHEN and CDR2 SYDVKM. The V end was cut by 5 bases, the J end by 1 base, with 11 bases between. Combining the CDR3 with reference TRBV28 and TRBJ2-2 gives the whole variable domain DVKVTQSSRYLVKRTGEKVFLECVQDMDHENMFWYRQDPGLGLRLIYFSYDVKMKEKGDIPEGYSVSREKKERFSLILESASTNQTSMYLCASSPLSWNTGELFFGEGSRLTVL.